A selection of T cell receptor beta chains follows, all from one sample in a study of T cells after yellow fever vaccination. A single record per CDR3 protein comes from TCRdb applying MiXCR to the 5' RACE reads. Among some 300,000 distinct CDR3 sequences listed, under 9% were seen once. This specimen was CD4+ T cells sorted from PBMCs, taken 5 days after the yellow fever booster vaccination. Receptor source: a man younger than 35 who received the YFV17D yellow fever vaccine. Each CDR3 is given with its conserved first and last residue. Each record gives: clone size, D gene, V gene, J gene, CDR3 DNA, CDR3 protein. The D gene is left open where the match is weak. Clone size is shown for a subset of rows, as once, few, many or a class of expanded clone.

-	TRBD1	TRBV5-1	TRBJ2-7	TGCGCCAGCAGCTTGGTGGTTGGCAGGGGGCCAGGCGAGCAGTACTTC	CASSLVVGRGPGEQYF
-	-	TRBV20-1	TRBJ2-3	TGCAGTGCTGAAGGACTAAGGGCTACGCAGTATTTT	CSAEGLRATQYF
-	TRBD1	TRBV12-3/TRBV12-4	TRBJ1-1	TGTGCCAGCAGTTTAATAGGGGGCAGGGAAGGGACTGAAGCTTTCTTT	CASSLIGGREGTEAFF
few	TRBD1	TRBV5-1	TRBJ2-5	TGCGCCAGCAGTCGCGGACAGGGGCCAGAAGAGACCCAGTACTTC	CASSRGQGPEETQYF
-	-	TRBV10-3	TRBJ1-2	TGTGCCATCGGGCCCGCGCACACCTTC	CAIGPAHTF
once	-	TRBV5-4	TRBJ2-7	TGTGCCAGCAGCTTGCTAGGGGCTTATACAGGGGAGCAGTACTTC	CASSLLGAYTGEQYF
-	-	TRBV3-1	TRBJ2-7	TGTGCCAGCAGTCTACAGGGTTTGCACGAGCAGTACTTC	CASSLQGLHEQYF
-	TRBD2	TRBV11-2	TRBJ2-7	TGTGCCAGCAGCCCAGGACTAGCGGGTACCTACGAGCAGTACTTC	CASSPGLAGTYEQYF
many	-	TRBV10-3	TRBJ2-1	TGTGCCATCGCCCCATGGCGGGTCCCAGACGGTCTCAATGAGCAGTTCTTC	CAIAPWRVPDGLNEQFF
many	-	TRBV29-1	TRBJ2-1	TGCAGCGTTGAATGGGCGGATCAGTCCCAGTTCTTC	CSVEWADQSQFF
-	-	TRBV30	TRBJ1-1	TGTGCCTGGAGTCTCCCTGGCCTCGGCTCTGAAGCTTTCTTT	CAWSLPGLGSEAFF
few	-	TRBV4-2	TRBJ2-7	TGTGCCAGCAGCCAAGAGGACCACCCGCCCTTCGAGCAGTACTTC	CASSQEDHPPFEQYF
-	-	TRBV30	TRBJ1-6	TGTGCCTGGAGTGTAGATTCAGGGATGAATAATTCACCCCTCCACTTT	CAWSVDSGMNNSPLHF
-	TRBD1	TRBV7-2	TRBJ1-4	TGTGCCAGCAGCCCTCGGACAGGGGGCACTGAAAAACTGTTTTTT	CASSPRTGGTEKLFF
-	TRBD1	TRBV7-9	TRBJ1-4	TGTGCCAGCAGACCGACAGGGTCCCCAACTAATGAAAAACTGTTTTTT	CASRPTGSPTNEKLFF
few	-	TRBV12-3/TRBV12-4	TRBJ2-1	TGTGCCAGCAGTTTCGGGAATGAGCAGTTCTTC	CASSFGNEQFF
-	-	TRBV20-1	TRBJ2-1	TGCAGTGCTAGTGGGGGCGGGGACAGAAGAAATGAGCAGTTCTTC	CSASGGGDRRNEQFF
many	TRBD1	TRBV5-1	TRBJ1-2	TGCGCCAGCAGCTTGGACCCGGGACAGGGGTCGGGCTACACCTTC	CASSLDPGQGSGYTF
many	-	TRBV4-3	TRBJ2-4	TGCGCCAGCAGCCAGTCCCAGGGTGCCAAAAACATTCAGTACTTC	CASSQSQGAKNIQYF
many	-	TRBV6-2/TRBV6-3	TRBJ2-2	TGTGCCAGCAGTTACCTCCCCGGGACAGCGGGGACCGGGGAGCTGTTTTTT	CASSYLPGTAGTGELFF
few	-	TRBV2	TRBJ2-5	TGTGCCAGCCCCGAAGGGATCAGACAAGAGACCCAGTACTTC	CASPEGIRQETQYF
many	-	TRBV4-1	TRBJ2-4	TGCGCCAGCAGCCCCAGAGGGGACGCCCGCCTGGGAAGGAACATTCAGTACTTC	CASSPRGDARLGRNIQYF
-	TRBD1	TRBV20-1	TRBJ2-5	TGCAGTGCCACTTGGACAGGGCAATCTCAAGAGACCCAGTACTTC	CSATWTGQSQETQYF
few	-	TRBV5-3	TRBJ2-1	TGTGCCAGAAGCCCCAGGGCGGCCTACAATGAGCAGTTCTTC	CARSPRAAYNEQFF
-	-	TRBV11-3	TRBJ1-5	TGTGCCAGCAGCTTAGTGGATGGTTACCGAAATCAGCCCCAGCATTTT	CASSLVDGYRNQPQHF
many	TRBD1	TRBV18	TRBJ2-7	TGTGCCAGCTCCGGGACAGGAAAAACCTCCTACGAGCAGTACTTC	CASSGTGKTSYEQYF
few	TRBD1	TRBV20-1	TRBJ1-1	TGCAGTGCTGGGACAGGGGGAGTGACTGAAGCTTTCTTT	CSAGTGGVTEAFF
few	-	TRBV19	TRBJ1-2	TGTGCCAGTAGTATAAGGACTCTAAGTCGTGGCTACACCTTC	CASSIRTLSRGYTF
few	-	TRBV6-4	TRBJ2-5	TGTGCCGGCACGTACCAAGAGACCCAGTACTTC	CAGTYQETQYF
-	-	TRBV29-1	TRBJ1-5	TGCAGCGTCTGGGACGGCCGAAATCAGCCCCAGCATTTT	CSVWDGRNQPQHF
-	TRBD1	TRBV5-1	TRBJ2-2	TGCGCCAGCAGCTTGGGGACAGGGGGAACGGAGCTGTTTTTT	CASSLGTGGTELFF
few	TRBD1	TRBV29-1	TRBJ1-2	TGCAGCGTTGTGGGACAGGGAAGTTCTGACTATGGCTACACCTTC	CSVVGQGSSDYGYTF
-	TRBD2	TRBV10-3	TRBJ2-1	TGTGCCATCAGTGAGAGAAAGGGGACTAGCGGGTACTACAATGAGCAGTTCTTC	CAISERKGTSGYYNEQFF
-	-	TRBV11-1	TRBJ2-1	TGTGCCAGCAGCTTAACCCCCAGGGAGTATGAGCAGTTCTTC	CASSLTPREYEQFF
-	TRBD2	TRBV5-6	TRBJ2-1	TGTGCCAGCAGCCAGGGACTAGCGGGGAAGAATGAGCAGTTCTTC	CASSQGLAGKNEQFF
once	-	TRBV7-8	TRBJ2-5	TGTGCCAGCAAGGAGGCCCGCCAAGAGACCCAGTACTTC	CASKEARQETQYF
-	-	TRBV5-5	TRBJ1-3	TGTGCCAGCAGCTTGCGCGAGATTGGAAACACCATATATTTT	CASSLREIGNTIYF
few	-	TRBV3-1	TRBJ2-5	TGTGCCAGCAGCCAGCGGCAGACCCTTCAAGAGACCCAGTACTTC	CASSQRQTLQETQYF
many	-	TRBV10-2	TRBJ1-4	TGCGCCAGCAGTGAGCTTGAAAAACTGTTTTTT	CASSELEKLFF
-	-	TRBV7-2	TRBJ1-5	TGTGCCAGCAGCCAACAGCAAAATCAGCCCCAGCATTTT	CASSQQQNQPQHF
-	TRBD1	TRBV18	TRBJ1-4	TGTGCCAGCTCACCTCCGAACGGACAGGCAGCCGGTGAAAAACTGTTTTTT	CASSPPNGQAAGEKLFF
-	-	TRBV12-3/TRBV12-4	TRBJ1-1	TGTGCCAGCAGTTTTGCTGGGGGCGCAGGCACTGAAGCTTTCTTT	CASSFAGGAGTEAFF
-	-	TRBV20-1	TRBJ2-1	TGCAGTGCTACAGGGACCGTTGAGCAGTTCTTC	CSATGTVEQFF
-	-	TRBV4-3	TRBJ2-2	TGCGCCAGCAGCCAAGGCGGGGTGGGCACCGGGGAGCTGTTTTTT	CASSQGGVGTGELFF
-	-	TRBV18	TRBJ1-6	TGTGCCAGCTCACCAGACAGTACGGTAACACCCCTCCACTTT	CASSPDSTVTPLHF
-	-	TRBV6-5	TRBJ1-1	TGTGCCAGCAGTTACTCTACCTCGGGAGGGGGGTTTGAAGCTTTCTTT	CASSYSTSGGGFEAFF
once	TRBD1	TRBV7-2	TRBJ2-3	TGTGCCAGCAGCTTAATTCGTGGGACAGGCGATACGCAGTATTTT	CASSLIRGTGDTQYF
-	TRBD2	TRBV20-1	TRBJ2-3	TGCAGTGCAATAGCGGGTAGCACAGATACGCAGTATTTT	CSAIAGSTDTQYF
-	TRBD1	TRBV10-3	TRBJ2-5	TGTGCCATCAGTGAGTTCGGACAGGGTCCGAAGACCCAGTACTTC	CAISEFGQGPKTQYF
few	TRBD2	TRBV12-3/TRBV12-4	TRBJ2-4	TGTGCCAGCAGTCCCGCGGGGGGACCGAACATTCAGTACTTC	CASSPAGGPNIQYF
few	-	TRBV5-6	TRBJ2-6	TGTGCCAGCAGCCCGGGTGGGGGCCCAAGTGGGGCCAACGTCCTGACTTTC	CASSPGGGPSGANVLTF
few	-	TRBV6-5	TRBJ1-5	TGTGCCAGCAGTTACTCGAGCGGGTTCGGTCAGCCCCAGCATTTT	CASSYSSGFGQPQHF